This section outlines one T cell receptor beta chain sequence together with its context. Its antigen is as yet unknown. The data originate from a study of T cell responses to AZD1222 COVID-19 vaccine. Study-wide results and limits: Regions left unmutated in variants are reportedly the target of nearly half of spike-specific TCRs. Clonal diversity may have been underestimated, and the donors were mostly white British, with more females than males.

The germline V gene encodes CDR1 SGHVS and CDR2 FQNEAQ. The CDR3 totals 13 residues. V shed 5 bases and J shed 4 bases, with 11 bases lying between them. Measured with immunoSEQ multiplex PCR; TCRdb has only the in-frame clones, and not every one. The repertoire consists of some 64,000 clones, with around 90% occurring once and the leading ten covering roughly 6.7%. The specimen comprised peripheral blood, sampled 28 days after the second dose of the MenACWY control vaccine. The receptor's source is an adult who received the MenACWY meningococcal vaccine as a control. The rearrangement links TRBV7-8 to TRBJ1-1; D is perhaps TRBD1 (5 bases). CDR3 protein: CASSLGVSTEAFF. The CDR3, as DNA: TGTGCCAGCAGCCTAGGGGTTAGCACTGAAGCTTTCTTT.